This entry features one T cell receptor (beta chain) sequence. The antigen remains unidentified. This sample includes further DNA sequences coding for the same CDR3. It was with 60 Vbeta and 13 Jbeta primers that the PCR ran. Profiled with immunoSEQ multiplex PCR; TCRdb holds only in-frame clones, not every one. The sample carries approximately 150,000 clones, roughly two thirds recorded once. The data derive from a study of cytomegalovirus exposure and HLA in healthy donors. The study, taken as a whole, reports: A further, later analysis showed that HLA-associated TCR beta chains (compared with equally common others) were more clonally expanded.

In germline, CDR1 is SQVTM, CDR2 ANQGSEA. The CDR3 runs to 13 residues. Unmatched junction bases numbered 6, after V lost 4 bases and J lost 5 bases. The sequence was collected from a young woman in good health and CMV-seropositive. The specimen was PBMCs. The J gene is TRBJ1-1, the V gene TRBV29-1, with 8 bases identical to TRBD1. The CDR3 DNA follows: TGCAGCGTTGTACAGGGGGGTTGGACTGAAGCTTTCTTT. As protein: CSVVQGGWTEAFF.